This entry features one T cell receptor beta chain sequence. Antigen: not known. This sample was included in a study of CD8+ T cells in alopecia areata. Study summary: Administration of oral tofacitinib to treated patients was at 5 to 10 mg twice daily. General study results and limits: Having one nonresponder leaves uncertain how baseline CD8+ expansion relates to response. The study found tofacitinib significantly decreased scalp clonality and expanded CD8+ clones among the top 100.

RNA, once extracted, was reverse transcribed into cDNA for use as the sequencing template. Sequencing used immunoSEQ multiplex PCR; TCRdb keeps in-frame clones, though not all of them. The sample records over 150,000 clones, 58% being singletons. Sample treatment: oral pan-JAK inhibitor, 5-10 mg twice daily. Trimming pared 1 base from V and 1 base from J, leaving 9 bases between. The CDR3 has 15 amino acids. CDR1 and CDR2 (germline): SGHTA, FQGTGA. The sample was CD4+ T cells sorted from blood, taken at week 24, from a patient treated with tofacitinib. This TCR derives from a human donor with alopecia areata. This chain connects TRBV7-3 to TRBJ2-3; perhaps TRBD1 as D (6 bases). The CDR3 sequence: CASSLMAGGTDTQYF. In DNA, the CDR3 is TGTGCCAGCAGCTTAATGGCAGGGGGCACAGATACGCAGTATTTT. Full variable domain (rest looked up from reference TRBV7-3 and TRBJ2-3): GAGVSQTPSNKVTEKGKYVELRCDPISGHTALYWYRQSLGQGPEFLIYFQGTGAADDSGLPNDRFFAVRPEGSVSTLKIQRTERGDSAVYLCASSLMAGGTDTQYFGPGTRLTVL.